The 9 T cell receptor beta chains in this list originate from one sample, sequenced in a study of shared clonotypes between healthy human individuals. The method was immunoSEQ multiplex PCR; TCRdb's version includes in-frame clones alone and lacks a portion of them. The data show 180,000 or so clones, with approximately 92% seen just once and more than 0.06% held by the top ten. The sample consisted of naive CD4+ T cells sorted from blood. This sample's subset: CD45RA+ positively selected. The receptors shown here come from a woman in her 30s in good health.

V gene TRBV19 combines with J gene TRBJ1-5; D ambiguous. Trimming shortened V by 5 bases and J by 7 bases, and 15 bases separated the two germline ends. The CDR3 spans 14 residues. In germline, CDR1 is LNHDA, CDR2 SQIVND (reference sequence). CDR3 in amino acids: CASSPPRETQPQHF. As DNA, the CDR3 is TGTGCCAGTAGTCCCCCCCGCGAGACGCAGCCCCAGCATTTT.

The chain uses TRBV19 and TRBJ2-1, with 13 bases fitting TRBD2. Unmatched junction bases numbered 2, after V lost 5 bases and J lost 4 bases. CDR1 is LNHDA and CDR2 is SQIVND in the germline V gene (reference sequence). The CDR3 is 15 residues long. The CDR3 spells CASSLTSGRYNEQFF. CDR3 coding DNA: TGTGCCAGTAGTCTGACTAGCGGGAGGTACAATGAGCAGTTCTTC.

The V gene is TRBV18, the J gene TRBJ2-7; 9 nucleotides match TRBD1. Germline-derived CDR1 and CDR2 are KGHSH and LQKENI. This CDR3 has 15 residues. V dropped 3 bases and J dropped 6; count of bases not matched to a gene: 9. The CDR3 DNA reads as TGTGCCAGCTCACCGTTGGGACAGGGTTCTAGCGAGCAGTACTTC. This gives the protein CASSPLGQGSSEQYF.

This clone was observed a single time. V usage is TRBV15 and J usage is TRBJ2-4; D gene unclear. V was trimmed by 5 bases and J by 3 bases, leaving 8 bases between them. CDR1 is LNHNV, CDR2 YYDKDF, per germline (reference sequence). The CDR3 contains 13 residues. The CDR3 loop reads CATSGRNKNIQYF. The CDR3 nucleotides read TGTGCCACCAGCGGGCGTAACAAAAACATTCAGTACTTC.

The chain carries TRBV19 and TRBJ1-4; 9 bases align to TRBD1. J lost 8 bases, V lost 10 bases, and 14 bases had no gene match. CDR1 and CDR2 (germline): LNHDA, SQIVND (reference sequence). This CDR3 comprises 15 residues. The CDR3 DNA reads TGTGCCACAAGTGGAACACAGGGGGCGCGAGAAAAACTGTTTTTT. Protein product: CATSGTQGAREKLFF.

This clone was seen a few times. The rearrangement uses TRBV15 and TRBJ1-4; D is unresolved. Trimming removed 5 bases from V and 3 bases from J, with 13 bases in between. This CDR3 region has 15 residues. Germline CDR1 LNHNV, CDR2 YYDKDF (reference sequence). CDR3 residues: CATSAPRAANEKLFF. CDR3 nucleotides: TGTGCCACCAGCGCCCCGAGAGCGGCTAATGAAAAACTGTTTTTT. The full variable domain, in which reference TRBV15 and TRBJ1-4 provide the parts outside the CDR3, is DAMVIQNPRYQVTQFGKPVTLSCSQTLNHNVMYWYQQKSSQAPKLLFHYYDKDFNNEADTPDNFQSRRPNTSFCFLDIRSPGLGDTAMYLCATSAPRAANEKLFFGSGTQLSVL.

The CDR3 loop is CASSGGEKLFF. The CDR3 DNA is TGTGCCAGCAGCGGGGGTGAAAAACTGTTTTTT. The chain couples TRBV7-9 to TRBJ1-4, with D perhaps matching TRBD1 (5 bases). The germline gives CDR1 SEHNR, CDR2 FQNEAQ (reference sequence). This CDR3 has 11 amino acids. V was pared by 5 bases and J by 7 bases, with 5 bases between.

The J gene is TRBJ2-3, the V gene TRBV9, with D tentatively TRBD1 or TRBD2 (5 bases each). Germline assignment: CDR1 SGDLS and CDR2 YYNGEE. The CDR3 totals 13 residues. V shed 4 bases and J shed 2 bases, with 8 bases lying between them. The chain's CDR3 is CASSRGSTDTQYF. CDR3 sequence (DNA): TGTGCCAGCAGCCGGGGCTCCACAGATACGCAGTATTTT.

The V call is TRBV28, the J call TRBJ1-6; TRBD1 might be the D (6 bases). This CDR3 contains 16 residues. Germline V gene data show CDR1 as MDHEN and CDR2 as SYDVKM. Trimming left V 7 bases short and J 10 bases short, with 23 bases between. The CDR3 bases are TGTGCCAGCACCTCAATCGGGGGGCCACCCTGGTCACCCCTCCACTTT. Protein product: CASTSIGGPPWSPLHF.